This T cell receptor (beta chain) was sequenced for a study of CD8 T cells in Susac syndrome. Trimming removed 5 bases from V and 5 bases from J; junction bases left unmatched: 10. This CDR3 is 15 amino acids long. General study points: Clonal expansion was missing from Susac syndrome CD4+ T cell repertoires.

It was with random hexamers that about 0.45 to 1 ug RNA was reverse transcribed. TCRdb used MiXCR to reprocess the immunoSEQ multiplex PCR reads, holding one entry per CDR3 protein. The sample records about 240,000 distinct CDR3 sequences, almost 97% being singletons. On this clonotype itself: What it binds is unknown.

This receptor was identified in a human donor with Susac syndrome. V gene TRBV23-1 combines with J gene TRBJ2-7; 9 bases match TRBD1. TRBV23-1 is an ORF, and what it does is uncertain. Material for sequencing was CD4+ T cells from PBMCs. The CDR3 sequence is CASSLTTGGDDEQYF. The CDR3 DNA reads as TGCGCCAGCAGTTTAACGACAGGGGGTGACGACGAGCAGTACTTC.